The next 28 T cell receptor beta chains were all read from a single sample in a study of T cells in Graves' hyperthyroidism and ophthalmopathy. RNA transcripts gave rise to amplified TCR beta CDR3 regions. TCR CDR3 underwent first-round RT-PCR with the HTBI primer set. TCRdb reprocessed the multiplex PCR reads via MiXCR and lists one record per CDR3 protein. The repertoire consists of about 320,000 distinct CDR3 sequences, with around 17% occurring once and the leading ten covering roughly 33%. The sample taken for sequencing was blood. These receptor sequences come from a man younger than 40 with Graves' hyperthyroidism.

The chain uses TRBV10-1 and TRBJ2-1; a weak D match, TRBD2 (5 bases). Germline values: CDR1 WNHNN, CDR2 SYGVQD (reference sequence). The CDR3 is 15 residues long. V was trimmed by 3 bases and J by 0 bases, leaving 9 bases between them. The CDR3 DNA reads TGCGCCAGCAGTGAACTAGTCGGCTCCTACAATGAGCAGTTCTTC. It yields the protein CASSELVGSYNEQFF.

This clonotype was observed a few times. V usage is TRBV6-1 and J usage is TRBJ2-1, with D perhaps TRBD1 (5 bases). V was clipped by 5 bases and J by 10 bases, with 24 bases between them. Germline lookup yields CDR1 MNHNS and CDR2 SASEGT. The CDR3 is 16 amino acids. CDR3 amino acids: CASSFRLDPGRGEQFF. CDR3 coding DNA: TGTGCCAGCAGTTTCCGACTCGACCCAGGTAGGGGCGAGCAGTTCTTC.

The V and J genes are TRBV28 and TRBJ1-1; 7 bases agree with TRBD1. The germline gives CDR1 MDHEN, CDR2 SYDVKM. The CDR3 spans 14 residues. Unmatched junction bases numbered 10, after V lost 4 bases and J lost 8 bases. CDR3 in amino acids: CASSWGGTATEAFF. The CDR3 coding sequence is TGTGCCAGCAGTTGGGGGGGGACAGCTACAGAAGCTTTCTTT. Looking up the rest from reference TRBV28 and TRBJ1-1 gives the full variable domain: DVKVTQSSRYLVKRTGEKVFLECVQDMDHENMFWYRQDPGLGLRLIYFSYDVKMKEKGDIPEGYSVSREKKERFSLILESASTNQTSMYLCASSWGGTATEAFFGQGTRLTVV.

This clonotype was detected many times. The chain links TRBV20-1 to TRBJ1-1, with 8 bases aligning to TRBD1. The CDR3 sequence is 15 residues long. The V gene's germline CDR1 is DFQATT and CDR2 SNEGSKA (reference sequence). The junction had 7 bases not matched to a gene; V was cut back by 3 bases and J by 1 base. The CDR3 DNA sequence: TGCAGTGCTAGTTTCAGGGGGCGAGGGAACACTGAAGCTTTCTTT. Translated: CSASFRGRGNTEAFF.

This clonotype was picked up a small number of times. The chain employs TRBV29-1 and TRBJ2-7; 10 bases are a match to TRBD1. Germline V lookup: CDR1 SQVTM, CDR2 ANQGSEA. The CDR3 loop spans 14 amino acids. Losses at the gene ends were 0 bases for V and 7 bases for J; bases not matched to a gene: 6. The CDR3 spells CSVEDGGQGREQYF. CDR3 DNA sequence: TGCAGCGTTGAAGATGGGGGACAGGGGAGGGAGCAGTACTTC.

This sequence joins TRBV19 and TRBJ1-1; D unresolved. The CDR3 runs to 13 residues. Trimming removed 6 bases at V and 4 bases at J, with 12 bases between. Looked up from germline, CDR1 is LNHDA and CDR2 is SQIVND (reference sequence). The CDR3 here is CASSYYPGTEAFF. For the CDR3, the DNA is TGTGCCAGTAGCTACTACCCGGGCACTGAAGCTTTCTTT.

The chain links TRBV20-1 to TRBJ1-3; no definite D call. The germline V gene has CDR1 DFQATT and CDR2 SNEGSKA (reference sequence). The CDR3 spans 13 residues. Trimming pared 3 bases from V and 0 bases from J, leaving 6 bases between. The CDR3: CSASGVSGNTIYF. As DNA, the CDR3 is TGCAGTGCTAGCGGAGTCTCTGGAAACACCATATATTTT.

This clonotype has a count of ten or more. This chain joins TRBV11-3 and TRBJ2-1; perhaps D is TRBD1 or TRBD2 (7 bases each). CDR1 SGHNT and CDR2 YENEEA come from the germline V gene. The CDR3 runs 15 residues. V lost 4 bases to trimming and J lost 4 bases, with 14 bases between them. As DNA, the CDR3 is TGTGCCAGCAGCTCCCAGGGGGAGGGGTACAATGAGCAGTTCTTC. This encodes CASSSQGEGYNEQFF.

Many counts were recorded for this clonotype. The chain carries TRBV7-2 and TRBJ2-7; TRBD2 matches 12 bases. V was clipped by 3 bases and J by 2 bases; unmatched bases: 2. The CDR3 extends over 15 amino acids. Germline loops: CDR1 SGHTA, CDR2 FQGNSA. CDR3: CASSFGLAGTYEQYF. CDR3 nucleotide sequence: TGTGCCAGCAGCTTCGGACTAGCGGGGACCTACGAGCAGTACTTC.

This clonotype was picked up many times. This rearrangement joins TRBV24-1 to TRBJ1-1; TRBD1 matches 8 bases. The CDR3 length is 14 residues. Germline V gene data show CDR1 as KGHDR and CDR2 as SFDVKD. J gave up 5 bases and V 4 bases, and 5 bases lay outside the gene matches. The CDR3, as DNA: TGTGCCACCAGTGAAGGACAGGGAAAAACTGAAGCTTTCTTT. Translating it yields CATSEGQGKTEAFF.

The CDR3 is CASCRGLRDTQYF. The CDR3 bases are TGTGCCAGCTGCAGGGGGCTTAGAGATACGCAGTATTTT. J is TRBJ2-3 and V is TRBV2, with TRBD1 matching over 8 bases. The CDR3 is made up of 13 amino acids. The germline CDR1 and CDR2 sequences are SNHLY and FYNNEI. The junction had 6 bases not matched to a gene; V was cut back by 8 bases and J by 5 bases.

Concerning this clonotype itself: A read error is possible here, since a much larger clone lies one base away. This chain links TRBV5-1 with TRBJ2-2, with TRBD2 matching 7 bases. Germline values: CDR1 SGHRS, CDR2 YFSETQ. With 9 bases clipped from V and 1 base from J, the junction kept 6 bases outside the gene matches. This CDR3 has 14 residues. CDR3 residues: CATGGTQNTGELFF. Written as DNA, the CDR3 is TGCGCCACCGGGGGGACCCAGAACACCGGGGAGCTGTTTTTT.

V is TRBV20-1 and J is TRBJ2-5; no definite D call. The germline CDR1 and CDR2 sequences are DFQATT and SNEGSKA (reference sequence). V dropped 7 bases and J dropped 0 bases, with 6 bases sitting between them. This CDR3 is 11 amino acids long. As DNA, the CDR3 is TGCAGTGGGGCCCACCAAGAGACCCAGTACTTC. It translates to CSGAHQETQYF.

This clonotype appeared many times. The V gene is TRBV2, the J gene TRBJ1-1; D is uncertain. The CDR3 loop spans 13 amino acids. The germline V and J ends were trimmed by 7 bases and 3 bases, with 12 bases remaining between them. CDR1 and CDR2 from the germline V gene are SNHLY and FYNNEI. In DNA, the CDR3 is TGTGCCAGCAACCGAGAGGGAGACACTGAAGCTTTCTTT. Translated: CASNREGDTEAFF.

At least ten counts were recorded for this clonotype. The CDR3 DNA sequence: TGTGCCAGCAGTTACTCGAAGTTTAGCGGGAGGGTTCAAGAGACCCAGTACTTC. This sequence encodes CASSYSKFSGRVQETQYF. The V and J genes are TRBV6-6 and TRBJ2-5, with 11 nucleotides matching TRBD2. Germline CDR1 and CDR2: MNHNY and SVGAGI (reference sequence). V shed 0 bases and J 2 bases; nucleotides not matched to a gene: 8. The CDR3 extends over 18 amino acids.

This clonotype was seen at least ten times. The chain is built from TRBV5-8 and TRBJ2-7; TRBD2 matches at 9 bases. The junction had 3 bases not matched to a gene; V was cut back by 0 bases and J by 2 bases. Germline V gene lookup returns CDR1 SGHTS and CDR2 YDEGEE. CDR3 length equals 15 residues. DNA of the CDR3: TGTGCCAGCAGCTTGGGACTAGCGGTAACCTACGAGCAGTACTTC. This translates into CASSLGLAVTYEQYF.

This clonotype occurred many times. The V call is TRBV12-3 or TRBV12-4, the J call TRBJ1-4; D is ambiguous. Trimming removed 1 base from V and 6 bases from J, with 9 bases in between. The CDR3 totals 14 residues. Here the CDR3 DNA reads TGTGCCAGCAGTTTAGGGACGGTATATGAAAAACTGTTTTTT. Translation gives CASSLGTVYEKLFF.

This sequence joins TRBV19 and TRBJ2-5; 7 nucleotides match TRBD2. There are 15 residues in the CDR3. Trimming cost V 0 bases and J 4 bases; bases outside gene matches: 5. Germline assignment: CDR1 LNHDA and CDR2 SQIVND (reference sequence). For the CDR3, the DNA is TGTGCCAGTAGTATAGAGCCAGGGAGGGGAGAGACCCAGTACTTC. This gives the protein CASSIEPGRGETQYF.

This sequence joins TRBV19 and TRBJ1-4; unclear D gene. Germline CDR1 and CDR2: LNHDA and SQIVND (reference sequence). Trimming cost V 3 bases and J 2 bases, with 7 bases left between them. This CDR3 has 14 amino acids. The CDR3 spells CASSIFGTNEKLFF. The CDR3 region has the DNA TGTGCCAGTAGTATCTTCGGGACTAATGAAAAACTGTTTTTT. The full variable domain, its missing parts supplied by reference TRBV19 and TRBJ1-4, is DGGITQSPKYLFRKEGQNVTLSCEQNLNHDAMYWYRQDPGQGLRLIYYSQIVNDFQKGDIAEGYSVSREKKESFPLTVTSAQKNPTAFYLCASSIFGTNEKLFFGSGTQLSVL.

With respect to this clonotype: This may come from a read error, since a much larger clone is one base off. The chain carries TRBV7-9 and TRBJ1-2; TRBD1 might be the D (5 bases). CDR1 is SEHNR and CDR2 is FQNEAQ in the germline V gene (reference sequence). V lost 0 bases, J lost 6 bases, and 11 bases lay in between. The CDR3 covers 14 residues. The DNA of the CDR3 is TGTGCCAGCAGCTTAGCATGGATAGGGGATGGCTACACCTTC. Its protein is CASSLAWIGDGYTF.

In this sample, this clonotype turned up many times. The V call is TRBV5-1, the J call TRBJ2-1; no reliable D call. Between the trimmed V and J ends, which lost 4 bases and 0 bases, there was a span of 8 bases. Germline CDR1 reads SGHRS; CDR2 reads YFSETQ. The CDR3 sequence is 14 residues long. The CDR3 sequence is CASSPGNSYNEQFF. CDR3 nucleotides: TGCGCCAGCAGCCCCGGTAACTCCTACAATGAGCAGTTCTTC.

This clonotype was observed many times. The chain couples TRBV6-1 to TRBJ2-5; a possible D gene is TRBD2 (5 bases). Germline V lookup: CDR1 MNHNS, CDR2 SASEGT. CDR3 length equals 13 residues. V was clipped by 1 base and J by 4 bases, with 7 bases between them. CDR3 DNA: TGTGCCAGCAGTGAAGGGCTAGCAGAGACCCAGTACTTC. Translated: CASSEGLAETQYF.

This clonotype was seen at least ten times. This chain joins TRBV6-2 or TRBV6-3 and TRBJ2-3; 11 nucleotides agree with TRBD2. Losses at the gene ends were 2 bases for V and 0 bases for J; bases not matched to a gene: 7. The V gene's germline CDR1 is MNHEY and CDR2 SVGEGT. The length of the CDR3 is 18 residues. CDR3 amino acids: CASSYRPGLAASTDTQYF. The CDR3 bases are TGTGCCAGCAGTTACCGACCGGGACTAGCGGCTAGCACAGATACGCAGTATTTT.

This clonotype was picked up many times. The V call is TRBV2, the J call TRBJ1-1; D not resolved. The V gene's germline CDR1 is SNHLY and CDR2 FYNNEI. V dropped 3 bases and J dropped 8 bases, with 10 bases sitting between them. There are 12 residues in the CDR3. CDR3 sequence reads: CASSDGYLEAFF. The CDR3, as DNA: TGTGCCAGCAGTGACGGTTACTTAGAAGCTTTCTTT.

CDR3 amino acids: CASSIDQRGYNEQFF. The CDR3 DNA sequence: TGTGCCAGTAGTATAGACCAGCGGGGATACAATGAGCAGTTCTTC. The chain joins TRBV19 to TRBJ2-1; 7 bases agree with TRBD2. With V trimmed by 0 bases and J by 4 bases, 3 bases remained unmatched. The CDR3 runs to 15 residues. CDR1 is LNHDA, CDR2 SQIVND, per germline (reference sequence).

This clonotype came up many times. The chain employs TRBV18 and TRBJ1-1, with D uncertain. The V gene lost 6 bases and the J gene lost 1 base, with 15 bases spanning the gap. The CDR3 extends over 15 amino acids. Germline CDR1 reads KGHSH; CDR2 reads LQKENI. The chain's CDR3 is CASSSRLPSNTEAFF. DNA of the CDR3: TGTGCCAGCTCCTCCCGGCTCCCTTCGAACACTGAAGCTTTCTTT. Based on the CDR3 plus reference TRBV18 and TRBJ1-1, the full variable domain is NAGVMQNPRHLVRRRGQEARLRCSPMKGHSHVYWYRQLPEEGLKFMVYLQKENIIDESGMPKERFSAEFPKEGPSILRIQQVVRGDSAAYFCASSSRLPSNTEAFFGQGTRLTVV.

The sample holds many counts of this clonotype. This chain uses TRBV11-2 with TRBJ2-3; a weak D match, TRBD1 (5 bases). The V end lost 5 bases, the J end lost 0 bases, and 12 bases lay between the germline ends. Germline loops: CDR1 SGHAT, CDR2 FQNNGV. The CDR3 has 15 amino acids. CDR3: CASSVGERSTDTQYF. The CDR3 nucleotides read TGTGCCAGCAGCGTAGGGGAAAGGAGCACAGATACGCAGTATTTT.

This chain connects TRBV7-2 to TRBJ2-1, with 9 bases that match TRBD2. The CDR3 covers 17 residues. Germline V CDR1 and CDR2: SGHTA, FQGNSA. Trimming at V came to 6 bases and at J to 1 base, leaving 10 bases not matched to a gene. The CDR3 region has the DNA TGTGCCAGCAGTTTTGGTAGCGGGGGTGATTCCTACAATGAGCAGTTCTTC. Encoded protein: CASSFGSGGDSYNEQFF.